This T cell receptor beta chain was found in a study of T cells in Graves' hyperthyroidism and ophthalmopathy (dated by TCRdb to 2018 to 2020). Study-level background: Peripheral blood samples were taken at the time of initial diagnosis, prior to any treatment. To identify distinguishing TCR V-J signatures, a discovery cohort of around 100 patients was used, comprising approximately 40 with Graves' ophthalmopathy and around 57 with stable Graves' hyperthyroidism. Prospective prediction of ophthalmopathy was tested in an independent validation cohort consisting of 18 to 20 hyperthyroidism patients and approximately 16 patients who later progressed to ophthalmopathy. The 100 discovery patients were randomly split 7:3 into training and test sets. In addition, the study compared T-cell repertoires in thyroid tissue and in blood from roughly six Graves' hyperthyroidism patients. After blood sampling, hyperthyroidism patients were treated with methimazole at a starting dose of 30 mg daily, and ophthalmopathy patients were treated with high-dose intravenous methylprednisolone. According to the paper, TCR Vbeta CDR3 sequencing was carried out on some 130 peripheral blood samples, which came from fewer than 50 ophthalmopathy, 70 to 80 hyperthyroidism and 17 progressor patients.

This clonotype appeared many times. Its antigen is still unknown. No base qualities exist here, and no much larger clone lies one base off it. The research as a whole found: In validation, the model predicted progression to ophthalmopathy a median of about 5.9 months before onset, with about 64% sensitivity and 72.22% specificity. A model built on a 13 V-J signature distinguished ophthalmopathy from stable hyperthyroidism, reaching about 89% sensitivity and around 81% specificity in cross-validation and 80%/75% in testing. Most expanded thyroid clonotypes (frequency above 0.001) were also detected in blood, a finding suggesting that blood repertoires may reflect thyroid immune responses. Sample size was not statistically predetermined, and blinding of investigators to group allocation was not performed.

The TCR beta CDR3 regions were amplified from RNA transcripts. For the first round of RT-PCR on the TCR CDR3, the HTBI primer set was used together with the Qiagen OneStep RT-PCR kit. The libraries were constructed in a second round of multiplex PCR and then size-selected and purified. The libraries were sequenced on an Illumina HiSeq2000 using paired-end 100 bp reads. The paper's data handling went like this. SOAPnuke was used to process the raw data, throwing out any read that contained adapters or uncalled bases, had a mean Phred below 15, or lacked an exact constant-primer or identifier match. COPE v1.2.5 was used to merge high-quality paired reads, and clonotypes were defined as unique nucleotide sequences. MiTCR v1.1 was used to align clonotypes to the IMGT TRBV, TRBD and TRBJ reference segments. Analysis was restricted to V-J combinations with a frequency above 0.0001, which covered roughly 99% of repertoires. The TCS score was defined as the ratio of F50 (clonal expansion) to E x V (chaos), calculated using BLOSUM62-based TCRdist between CDR3 peptides within each V-J. Welch's t-statistics and random forest reduced 514 V-J features to fewer than 15, which were used in a naive Bayes classifier (R e1071). TCRdb reprocessing: public reads trimmed at Q25 with fastp, clones called with MiXCR, in-frame beta chains kept. Each record represents a unique CDR3 protein, reported with the most common genes and DNA among its rows. These V and J calls originate from TCRdb's pipeline instead of the authors' own analysis. The sample table holds 500,000 or so distinct CDR3 sequences, of which 17% were seen once. The top ten clones comprise approximately 18% of the sample.

Ophthalmopathy patients had moderately to severely active disease, Clinical Activity Score of at least 3, NOSPECS grade of at least 4, and duration under 3 months. Exclusion was applied to patients with uncontrolled infections, other autoimmune diseases, pregnancy or lactation. Diagnoses were based on clinical symptoms, serum thyroxine and TRAb, thyroid ultrasound and orbital computed tomography. Ficoll-Paque density gradient centrifugation was used to isolate PBMCs from approximately 10 ml of fresh peripheral blood. Total RNA was extracted using Trizol reagent, and RNA quality was assessed on an Agilent 2100 Bioanalyzer. Sequenced material: blood. The source is a woman in her late teens or twenties with Graves' ophthalmopathy.

The CDR3 region reads CSAIVGDSSYNEQFF. The DNA sequence follows: TGCAGTGCTATCGTAGGGGATAGCTCCTACAATGAGCAGTTCTTC. The chain is assembled from TRBV20-1 and TRBJ2-1; 5 matching bases give a weak D call of TRBD1. Trimming at the junction amounts to 4 bases on V and 0 bases on J, and the germline ends lie 13 bases apart. The CDR3 spans 15 residues, from the cysteine through the phenylalanine. The sequence is cut down to CDR3 DNA, 45 bases in frame from base 1. The germline V gene encodes CDR1 DFQATT and CDR2 SNEGSKA (reference sequence).